Listed below are T cell receptor beta chains from one sample, sequenced in a study of blood T cell repertoires in COVID-19. The repertoire was sequenced with immunoSEQ multiplex PCR; TCRdb's copy has only in-frame clones and lacks some. The table has 130,000 to 150,000 clones, around 87% seen once. The sequencing sample was made of peripheral blood. The source of these receptors is a woman aged 45-65 years with active or convalescent COVID-19. CDR3s include the opening cysteine and the closing phenylalanine or tryptophan. A D gene is named only where the DNA matches it firmly. Size tells how often a clone was seen (once, few, many) or the class of an expanded clone, and some rows leave it out.

V gene	J gene	clone size	D gene	CDR3 protein	CDR3 DNA
TRBV4-3	TRBJ2-3	-	TRBD2	CASSQDCAGLAGGGTDTQYF	TGCGCCAGCAGCCAAGATTGTGCGGGACTAGCGGGGGGGGGCACAGATACGCAGTATTTT
TRBV7-9	TRBJ1-3	-	TRBD1	CASSPILPGQGKAGNTIYF	TGTGCCAGCAGCCCCATACTCCCGGGACAGGGGAAAGCTGGAAACACCATATATTTT
TRBV29-1	TRBJ2-1	-	TRBD2	CSHLTSGYNEQFF	TGCAGCCACTTGACTAGCGGTTACAATGAGCAGTTCTTC
TRBV6-2/TRBV6-3	TRBJ1-2	-	TRBD1	CASSYPGQGHGYTF	TGTGCCAGCAGTTACCCGGGACAGGGCCATGGCTACACCTTC
TRBV12-3/TRBV12-4	TRBJ2-7	-	-	CASTSEPYEQYF	TGTGCCAGCACCTCGGAGCCCTACGAGCAGTACTTC
TRBV19	TRBJ1-3	-	TRBD1	CASAGTGSLLAGNTIYF	TGTGCCAGTGCCGGGACAGGGTCGTTACTTGCTGGAAACACCATATATTTT
TRBV7-2	TRBJ2-5	-	TRBD2	CASSLVRGESATQYF	TGTGCCAGCAGCTTAGTTCGGGGGGAGTCAGCGACCCAGTACTTC
TRBV4-1	TRBJ1-2	-	-	CASSLSGGSTQGYTF	TGCGCCAGCAGCTTATCCGGCGGGTCCACCCAGGGCTACACCTTC
TRBV6-1	TRBJ1-4	-	-	CASSEVTVTNEKLFF	TGTGCCAGCAGTGAAGTGACAGTTACTAATGAAAAACTGTTTTTT
TRBV3-1/TRBV3-2	TRBJ2-5	-	TRBD2	CASSSRLAGAETQYF	TGTGCCAGCAGCTCCCGACTAGCGGGGGCAGAGACCCAGTACTTC
TRBV15	TRBJ1-1	-	-	CATSKTRGNTEAFF	TGTGCCACCAGTAAAACCAGGGGGAACACTGAAGCTTTCTTT
TRBV6-1	TRBJ1-2	few	TRBD1	CASSDSQGANGYTF	TGTGCCAGCAGTGATTCGCAGGGGGCGAATGGCTACACCTTC
TRBV5-1	TRBJ1-4	-	-	CASSYGQTNEKLFF	TGCGCCAGCAGCTACGGACAGACTAATGAAAAACTGTTTTTT
TRBV18	TRBJ1-2	-	-	CASSPVLYGSGYTF	TGTGCCAGCTCACCTGTGCTATACGGGTCTGGCTACACCTTC
TRBV30	TRBJ2-3	-	TRBD2	CAWSLGGSSDTQYF	TGTGCCTGGAGTCTGGGCGGGAGTTCAGATACGCAGTATTTT
TRBV7-3	TRBJ2-1	-	-	CASSRLPGYSYNEQFF	TGTGCCAGCAGCCGCCTTCCGGGTTACTCCTACAATGAGCAGTTCTTC
TRBV10-3	TRBJ2-2	-	TRBD2	CAIGRTSGGPLELFF	TGTGCCATCGGGCGGACTAGCGGGGGCCCCTTGGAGCTGTTTTTT
TRBV7-8	TRBJ1-2	-	-	CASSERSQTNYGYTF	TGTGCCAGCAGCGAACGGTCCCAAACTAACTATGGCTACACCTTC
TRBV5-1	TRBJ2-5	-	TRBD2	CASSLDSGGLPETQYF	TGCGCCAGCAGCTTGGATTCGGGGGGGCTCCCGGAGACCCAGTACTTC
TRBV7-2	TRBJ2-2	-	TRBD2	CASSLPKKRDGELFF	TGTGCCAGCAGCTTACCCAAGAAGCGGGACGGGGAGCTGTTTTTT
TRBV7-9	TRBJ2-7	-	-	CASRRGTYEQYF	TGTGCCAGCAGGCGGGGAACCTACGAGCAGTACTTC
TRBV3-1/TRBV3-2	TRBJ2-1	-	TRBD2	CASSHTGVAGDEQFF	TGTGCCAGCAGCCATACCGGAGTAGCGGGAGATGAGCAGTTCTTC
TRBV14	TRBJ1-2	-	-	CASSQDTSRFFDYGYTF	TGTGCCAGCAGCCAGGACACCTCCAGGTTTTTTGACTATGGCTACACCTTC
TRBV10-3	TRBJ1-2	once	-	CAISGLDNAYGYTF	TGTGCCATCAGTGGTCTGGACAATGCTTATGGCTACACCTTC
TRBV5-6	TRBJ2-3	once	TRBD2	CASSFSGGLRTDTQYF	TGTGCCAGCAGTTTTAGCGGGGGGTTACGCACAGATACGCAGTATTTT
TRBV20-1	TRBJ1-1	-	-	CSARASSEAFF	TGCAGTGCTAGAGCGTCTAGTGAAGCTTTCTTT
TRBV7-7	TRBJ2-7	once	TRBD1	CASSAAGGGEQYF	TGTGCTAGCAGTGCGGCAGGGGGCGGCGAGCAGTACTTC
TRBV27	TRBJ1-1	-	-	CASSLLGGTGWAEAFF	TGTGCCAGCAGTTTATTGGGGGGAACGGGCTGGGCTGAAGCTTTCTTT
TRBV5-3	TRBJ2-5	-	-	CARTTDRRETQYF	TGTGCCAGAACGACTGATCGGAGGGAGACCCAGTACTTC
TRBV3-1/TRBV3-2	TRBJ2-3	-	TRBD2	CASSPLTSGSTDTQYF	TGTGCCAGCAGCCCGTTGACTAGCGGATCCACAGATACGCAGTATTTT
TRBV13	TRBJ2-1	-	TRBD2	CASSRLGTGGHEQFF	TGTGCCAGCAGCCGCTTAGGTACGGGGGGGCATGAGCAGTTCTTC
TRBV30	TRBJ1-3	once	-	CAWSHPGPSGNTIYF	TGTGCCTGGAGCCATCCAGGGCCCTCTGGAAACACCATATATTTT
TRBV28	TRBJ2-1	-	-	CASSRDAYEQFF	TGTGCCAGCAGTAGAGATGCTTACGAGCAGTTCTTC
TRBV18	TRBJ2-3	once	TRBD2	CASSPRTSGRTDTQYF	TGTGCCAGCTCACCCCGGACTAGCGGGAGGACAGATACGCAGTATTTT
TRBV28	TRBJ2-2	-	TRBD2	CASSLLAGGPSAGELFF	TGTGCCAGCAGTCTATTGGCGGGAGGGCCCTCGGCCGGGGAGCTGTTTTTT